This is a list of T cell receptor beta chains from one sample in a study of blood T cell repertoires in COVID-19. Repertoires were generated with immunoSEQ multiplex PCR, while TCRdb's copy carries only in-frame clones and drops some. Of about 410,000 clones listed, approximately 90% were seen once; the top ten hold roughly 1.4%. Sequences were obtained from peripheral blood. These TCRs come from a young woman with active or convalescent COVID-19. Both conserved end residues are trimmed from each CDR3. The D gene is left open where the match is weak.

>.|TRBJ1-3|TRBV18|13
ASSPVTVSGNTIY
>.|TRBJ1-1|TRBV5-6|13
ASSPDLANPTEAF
>.|TRBJ1-3|TRBV6-5|12
ASSVGGSGNTIY
>TRBD1|TRBJ1-1|TRBV3-1/TRBV3-2|11
ASSFQGGVEAF
>.|TRBJ1-2|TRBV19|12
ASSDLGQVYGYT
>.|TRBJ1-2|TRBV29-1|13
SVSRRLAKEVGYT
>TRBD1|TRBJ2-1|TRBV19|13
ASSSGTVGTNEQF
>.|TRBJ1-5|TRBV19|14
ASSTAVLYSNQPQH
>.|TRBJ2-1|TRBV24-1|13
ATSDPQGRADEQF
>TRBD2|TRBJ2-1|TRBV10-3|14
AIRTPLAGGDNEQF
>TRBD2|TRBJ2-2|TRBV10-2|13
ASRRLAGEVGELF
>.|TRBJ2-1|TRBV6-1|12
ASSETGSSNEQF
>TRBD2|TRBJ2-3|TRBV10-1|12
ASSLSGGTDTQY
>.|TRBJ2-2|TRBV19|12
ASTRQANTGELF